This T cell receptor beta chain was captured in a study of PD-L1 blockade in urothelial cancer. At the level of the study: At 6 weeks and at 3 weeks (second dose) after treatment start, blood was analyzed.

This table comes from immunoSEQ multiplex PCR, and its TCRdb copy is limited to in-frame clones, with some not included. The sample lists about 74,000 clones, roughly 90% seen once, with under 6% in the top ten. Time point of the sample: pretreatment peripheral blood. Patients' cancers were locally advanced or metastatic urothelial carcinomas. This CDR3 region has 10 residues. Per the germline V gene, CDR1 is DFQATT and CDR2 is SNEGSKA (reference sequence). V was shortened by 6 bases and J by 6 bases, with 9 bases between the two germline ends. The chain employs TRBV20-1 and TRBJ2-7; TRBD1 is a possible D gene (5 bases). The source of this sequence is a man aged 70 or older with urothelial cancer. The starting material was PBMCs, obtained around atezolizumab (anti-PD-L1) treatment. The CDR3 DNA is TGCAGTGCCCCAGGGTCCGAGCAGTACTTC. It translates to CSAPGSEQYF.